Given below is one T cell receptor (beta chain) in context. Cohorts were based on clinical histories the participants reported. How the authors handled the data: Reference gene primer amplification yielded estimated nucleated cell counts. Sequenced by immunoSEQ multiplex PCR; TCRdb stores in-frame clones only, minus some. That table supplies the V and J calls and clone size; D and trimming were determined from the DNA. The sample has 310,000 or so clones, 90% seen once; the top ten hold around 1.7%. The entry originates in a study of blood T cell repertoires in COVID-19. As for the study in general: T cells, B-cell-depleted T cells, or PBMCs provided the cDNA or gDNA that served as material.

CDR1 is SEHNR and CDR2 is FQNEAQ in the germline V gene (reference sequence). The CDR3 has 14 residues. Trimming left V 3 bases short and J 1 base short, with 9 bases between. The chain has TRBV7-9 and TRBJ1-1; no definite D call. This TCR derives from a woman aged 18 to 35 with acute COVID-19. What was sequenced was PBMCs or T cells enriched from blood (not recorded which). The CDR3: CASSFMEGNTEAFF. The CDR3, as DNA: TGTGCCAGCAGCTTTATGGAGGGGAACACTGAAGCTTTCTTT.